This T cell receptor (beta chain) comes out of a study of T cells in Graves' hyperthyroidism and ophthalmopathy. V was cut by 7 bases and J by 5 bases, with 12 bases left in between. The CDR3 spans 13 residues. Per germline, CDR1 MNHEY and CDR2 SVGEGT. Patients were aged 18 to 65, had disease duration under 2 months, and had newly diagnosed hyperthyroidism. Drawn at first hyperthyroidism diagnosis, the blood sample preceded any ophthalmopathy symptoms. The PBMCs had their origin in 7.5 to 10 ml of fresh peripheral blood. The source material, RNA transcripts, was used to amplify TCR beta CDR3 regions. With the HTBI primer set, the TCR CDR3 went through a first round of RT-PCR. TCRdb re-called the multiplex PCR reads with MiXCR, one entry per CDR3 protein. Of about 720,000 distinct CDR3 sequences in the sample, around a sixth were seen once.

This sequence originates from a woman aged 50 to 60 with Graves' hyperthyroidism that later progressed to Graves' ophthalmopathy. Sequenced input: blood. The chain recombines TRBV6-2 or TRBV6-3 with TRBJ1-5; D remains ambiguous. The DNA for the CDR3 is TGTGCCAGCACTAAAATTACAGATCAGCCCCAGCATTTT. Translated: CASTKITDQPQHF.